The 7 T cell receptor beta chains given below trace back to one sample, sequenced in a study of T cells after yellow fever vaccination. A single record per CDR3 protein comes from TCRdb applying MiXCR to the 5' RACE reads. This sample carries about 330,000 distinct CDR3 sequences, about 6.6% of them seen once, and the ten largest clones take 18%. The source material was PBMCs, sampled approximately 47 days after the first yellow fever vaccination. These receptors were obtained from a man younger than 35 who received the YFV17D yellow fever vaccine.

This clonotype was seen at least ten times. The chain joins TRBV7-8 to TRBJ2-4; 10 positions match TRBD2. This CDR3 region has 18 residues. The germline V gene encodes CDR1 SGHVS and CDR2 FQNEAQ. V dropped 5 bases and J dropped 2; count of bases not matched to a gene: 12. CDR3 protein: CASSLALAGVGTKNIQYF. The CDR3 DNA follows: TGTGCCAGCAGCCTGGCTCTAGCGGGGGTCGGTACCAAAAACATTCAGTACTTC. Full variable domain (rest looked up from reference TRBV7-8 and TRBJ2-4): GAGVSQSPRYKVAKRGQDVALRCDPISGHVSLFWYQQALGQGPEFLTYFQNEAQLDKSGLPSDRFFAERPEGSVSTLKIQRTQQEDSAVYLCASSLALAGVGTKNIQYFGAGTRLSVL.

This sequence joins TRBV19 and TRBJ2-5; 8 bases line up with TRBD1. V gave up 6 bases and J gave up 5 bases; unmatched junction bases: 8. Per germline, CDR1 LNHDA and CDR2 SQIVND (reference sequence). The CDR3 is made up of 14 amino acids. The DNA of the CDR3 is TGTGCCAGTAGCCCAGGGGGCTTTAAGGAGACCCAGTACTTC. Its protein product is CASSPGGFKETQYF.

The V and J genes are TRBV27 and TRBJ1-4, with D possibly matching TRBD1 (6 bases). Trimming cost V 4 bases and J 6 bases, with 15 bases left between them. This CDR3 region has 15 residues. Germline CDR1 reads MNHEY; CDR2 reads SMNVEV (reference sequence). The CDR3 protein is CASSSLLGGDEKLFF. DNA of the CDR3: TGTGCCAGCAGTTCGTTGCTAGGGGGAGATGAAAAACTGTTTTTT.

This clonotype was counted ten times or more. This chain uses TRBV6-5 with TRBJ1-1, with D hard to call. Germline V gene lookup returns CDR1 MNHEY and CDR2 SVGAGI. Trimming shortened V by 7 bases and J by 2 bases, and 14 bases separated the two germline ends. The CDR3 contains 14 residues. CDR3 residues: CASIRSQANTEAFF. CDR3 sequence (DNA): TGTGCCAGCATTAGGAGCCAGGCTAACACTGAAGCTTTCTTT.

Only a few counts were recorded for this clonotype. The CDR3 reads CASSYSEQAYEQYF. DNA of the CDR3: TGTGCCAGCAGTTACTCGGAACAGGCCTACGAGCAGTACTTC. The genes are TRBV6-5 and TRBJ2-7; D possibly corresponds to TRBD1 (5 bases). In germline, CDR1 is MNHEY, CDR2 SVGAGI. V was trimmed by 0 bases and J by 2 bases, leaving 8 bases between them. The length of the CDR3 is 14 residues.

This clonotype was counted many times. The J gene is TRBJ2-7, the V gene TRBV20-1, with D uncertain. Per the germline V gene, CDR1 is DFQATT and CDR2 is SNEGSKA (reference sequence). This CDR3 is 13 amino acids long. Trimming took off 3 bases at V and 4 bases at J, with 13 bases between the two ends. The CDR3 coding sequence is TGCAGTGCTAGTAGTTCGAACTCATACGAGCAGTACTTC. This translates into CSASSSNSYEQYF.

The rearrangement uses TRBV29-1 and TRBJ1-1; possibly TRBD1 for D (5 bases). The V end lost 7 bases, the J end lost 0 bases, and 9 bases lay between the germline ends. The CDR3 spans 12 residues. Germline V lookup: CDR1 SQVTM, CDR2 ANQGSEA. The CDR3 DNA reads TGCAGCGCTCGGACACTGAACACTGAAGCTTTCTTT. Encoded protein: CSARTLNTEAFF. Looking up the rest from reference TRBV29-1 and TRBJ1-1 gives the full variable domain: SAVISQKPSRDICQRGTSLTIQCQVDSQVTMMFWYRQQPGQSLTLIATANQGSEATYESGFVIDKFPISRPNLTFSTLTVSNMSPEDSSIYLCSARTLNTEAFFGQGTRLTVV.